Following are 27 T cell receptor beta chains from one sample sequenced in a study of blood T cell repertoires in COVID-19. The data were produced by immunoSEQ multiplex PCR, yet TCRdb's version contains in-frame clones alone and is incomplete. The profile shows around 190,000 clones, about 82% of them singletons. Sequenced material: PBMCs or T cells enriched from blood (not recorded which). The receptors here all came from a man aged 40-49 years with acute COVID-19.

J is TRBJ1-2 and V is TRBV4-3, with a tentative D call TRBD1 (5 bases). Trimming cost V 0 bases and J 8 bases, with 16 bases left between them. This CDR3 comprises 15 residues. Germline loops: CDR1 LGHNA, CDR2 YSLEER. The CDR3 loop reads CASSQEGRGRGGYTF. For the CDR3, the DNA is TGCGCCAGCAGCCAAGAGGGGAGGGGCAGAGGCGGCTACACCTTC.

The chain employs TRBV27 and TRBJ2-1; tentative D call: TRBD2 (6 bases). Germline V CDR1 and CDR2: MNHEY, SMNVEV (reference sequence). Trimming pared 1 base from V and 4 bases from J, leaving 14 bases between. The CDR3 extends over 16 amino acids. The CDR3 region has the DNA TGTGCCAGCAGTTTATTATTCAGCGGAGGGTACAATGAGCAGTTCTTC. Protein: CASSLLFSGGYNEQFF.

The chain links TRBV6-1 to TRBJ2-7; 7 bases agree with TRBD2. The CDR3 loop spans 15 amino acids. Germline V gene sequence: CDR1 MNHNS, CDR2 SASEGT. V was clipped by 2 bases and J by 5 bases; unmatched bases: 9. This chain's CDR3 is CASSESAGVDHEQYF. The CDR3, as DNA: TGTGCCAGCAGTGAATCTGCGGGAGTCGACCACGAGCAGTACTTC.

The rearrangement joins TRBV13 to TRBJ2-3; 10 nucleotides agree with TRBD2. This CDR3 has 15 amino acids. CDR1 and CDR2 (germline): PRHDT, FYEKMQ (reference sequence). Trimming at V came to 5 bases and at J to 6 bases, leaving 8 bases not matched to a gene. The CDR3 loop is CASSPRTSGPDTQYF. In nucleotides, the CDR3 is TGTGCCAGCAGCCCTAGGACTAGCGGTCCCGATACGCAGTATTTT. The complete variable domain, with remaining parts taken from reference TRBV13 and TRBJ2-3, reads AAGVIQSPRHLIKEKRETATLKCYPIPRHDTVYWYQQGPGQDPQFLISFYEKMQSDKGSIPDRFSAQQFSDYHSELNMSSLELGDSALYFCASSPRTSGPDTQYFGPGTRLTVL.

The DNA of the CDR3 is TGTGCCAGCAGCTCGAGGAGTAATGAGCAGTTCTTC. It is translated as CASSSRSNEQFF. The chain has TRBV7-2 and TRBJ2-1; no clear D. From germline, CDR1 is SGHTA and CDR2 FQGNSA. The CDR3 is 12 residues long. Deletions cut 4 bases from V and 7 bases from J, with 8 bases between.

This rearrangement joins TRBV5-1 to TRBJ1-1; 10 bases match TRBD1. The V gene end was trimmed by 6 bases and the J gene end by 5 bases; junction bases not matched to a gene: 10. CDR3 length: 15 amino acids. In germline, CDR1 is SGHRS, CDR2 YFSETQ. The CDR3 nucleotides read TGCGCCAGCAAGGTCCTCCCGGGACAGGGGACTGAAGCTTTCTTT. It specifies CASKVLPGQGTEAFF.

This clone occurred a few times. The chain joins TRBV6-2 or TRBV6-3 to TRBJ2-7, with D possibly being TRBD1 (6 bases). The V end lost 0 bases, the J end lost 2 bases, and 20 bases lay between the germline ends. The CDR3 spans 18 residues. Germline V CDR1 and CDR2: MNHEY, SVGEGT. CDR3 residues: CASSYSRNDDRLAYEQYF. The CDR3 region has the DNA TGTGCCAGCAGTTACTCGAGAAACGACGACAGGCTAGCCTACGAGCAGTACTTC.

The chain joins TRBV3-1 (or the pseudogene TRBV3-2) to TRBJ2-7; 7 bases are shared with TRBD1. V lost 8 bases and J lost 6; bases outside the gene matches: 19. The CDR3 is 16 amino acids. CDR1 is LGHDT, CDR2 YNNKEL, per germline (reference sequence). The CDR3 loop reads CASSSLTGTVRREQYF. CDR3 nucleotide sequence: TGTGCCAGCTCCTCCCTTACCGGGACAGTTAGGCGCGAGCAGTACTTC.

The chain combines TRBV24-1 with TRBJ1-5, with TRBD1 as a possible D gene (6 bases). V was pared by 10 bases and J by 4 bases, with 16 bases between. This CDR3 has 14 residues. From germline, CDR1 is KGHDR and CDR2 SFDVKD. CDR3 DNA sequence: TGTGCCACGTCTTCAGGGGCATTAAATCAGCCCCAGCATTTT. It translates to CATSSGALNQPQHF.

V and J are TRBV7-8 and TRBJ2-1; a possible D gene is TRBD2 (5 bases). Trimming removed 5 bases from V and 6 bases from J, with 14 bases in between. Germline-derived CDR1 and CDR2 are SGHVS and FQNEAQ. The CDR3 extends over 14 amino acids. In DNA, the CDR3 is TGTGCCAGCAGCGCGGACTCCTTGGGCAATGAGCAGTTCTTC. Its protein is CASSADSLGNEQFF.

J is TRBJ2-7 and V is TRBV5-4, with 8 bases lining up with TRBD2. The CDR3 spans 14 residues. CDR1 is SGHNT, CDR2 YYREEE, per germline (reference sequence). V was clipped by 4 bases and J by 5 bases; unmatched bases: 8. CDR3 region: CASSAPSGSHEQYF. In nucleotides, the CDR3 is TGTGCCAGCAGCGCACCCAGCGGGAGTCACGAGCAGTACTTC.

The chain employs TRBV9 and TRBJ2-5; TRBD2 matches 14 bases. This CDR3 spans 15 amino acids. Germline CDR1 SGDLS, CDR2 YYNGEE. With 4 bases clipped from V and 3 bases from J, the junction kept 2 bases outside the gene matches. DNA of the CDR3: TGTGCCAGCAGCACGGGACTAGCGGGAGAAGAGACCCAGTACTTC. This encodes CASSTGLAGEETQYF.

The chain carries TRBV6-5 and TRBJ2-3, with no clear D. The CDR3 runs 13 residues. Trimming took off 6 bases at V and 2 bases at J, with 9 bases between the two ends. CDR1 and CDR2 (germline): MNHEY, SVGAGI. CDR3 region: CASSVAPTDTQYF. The DNA of the CDR3 is TGTGCCAGCAGCGTGGCCCCCACAGATACGCAGTATTTT.

The rearrangement joins TRBV19 to TRBJ1-2; D call uncertain. The CDR3 has 14 residues. Deletions cut 4 bases from V and 5 bases from J, with 14 bases between. In germline, CDR1 is LNHDA, CDR2 SQIVND (reference sequence). CDR3 DNA sequence: TGTGCCAGTAGTACCCCGGGAGACGTTTATGGCTACACCTTC. This sequence encodes CASSTPGDVYGYTF.

The chain is built from TRBV7-2 and TRBJ1-3; the match to TRBD1 covers 7 bases. The germline V gene encodes CDR1 SGHTA and CDR2 FQGNSA. Losses at the gene ends were 5 bases for V and 5 bases for J; bases not matched to a gene: 15. The CDR3 length is 17 residues. The CDR3 region is CASSLTTGVLDRNTIYF. As DNA, the CDR3 is TGTGCCAGCAGCCTGACCACAGGGGTATTAGACCGAAACACCATATATTTT.

J is TRBJ2-7 and V is TRBV9; D not certain. V was cut by 4 bases and J by 3 bases, with 14 bases left in between. The CDR3 extends over 14 amino acids. Germline CDR1 SGDLS, CDR2 YYNGEE. The CDR3 here is CASSPELNHYEQYF. As DNA, the CDR3 is TGTGCCAGCAGCCCCGAGCTTAACCACTACGAGCAGTACTTC.

The V and J genes are TRBV28 and TRBJ1-5; no definite D call. CDR3 length equals 11 residues. Between the trimmed V and J ends, which lost 11 bases and 6 bases, there was a span of 11 bases. Germline loops: CDR1 MDHEN, CDR2 SYDVKM. The CDR3 DNA follows: TGTGCCGGAGGGTTGGCTCAGCCCCAGCATTTT. Protein sequence: CAGGLAQPQHF. Combining the CDR3 with reference TRBV28 and TRBJ1-5 gives the whole variable domain DVKVTQSSRYLVKRTGEKVFLECVQDMDHENMFWYRQDPGLGLRLIYFSYDVKMKEKGDIPEGYSVSREKKERFSLILESASTNQTSMYLCAGGLAQPQHFGDGTRLSIL.

This sequence joins TRBV7-5 and TRBJ1-5; TRBD1 was called by the table and not checked on the DNA. TRBV7-5 is reported as a pseudogene. The CDR3 length is 18 residues. This chain's CDR3 is CARSLARPGGTTNQPQHF. CDR3 nucleotides: TGTGCCAGAAGCTTAGCGCGTCCCGGTGGGACAACCAATCAGCCCCAGCATTTT.

This clone showed up just once. The V gene is TRBV7-8, the J gene TRBJ1-1; TRBD1 aligns across 8 bases. The CDR3 totals 12 residues. With V trimmed by 5 bases and J by 11 bases, 7 bases remained unmatched. Per the germline V gene, CDR1 is SGHVS and CDR2 is FQNEAQ. CDR3 sequence: CASSLGTGSAFF. CDR3 DNA: TGTGCCAGCAGCCTCGGGACAGGTAGTGCTTTCTTT.

The CDR3 loop reads CASNRGGATGELFF. CDR3 coding DNA: TGTGCCAGCAACAGGGGGGGAGCCACCGGGGAGCTGTTTTTT. The rearrangement uses TRBV11-3 and TRBJ2-2; TRBD1 might be the D (8 bases). V shed 7 bases and J shed 4 bases, with 13 bases lying between them. CDR3 length equals 14 residues. In germline, CDR1 is SGHNT, CDR2 YENEEA. The complete variable domain, with remaining parts taken from reference TRBV11-3 and TRBJ2-2, reads EAGVVQSPRYKIIEKKQPVAFWCNPISGHNTLYWYLQNLGQGPELLIRYENEEAVDDSQLPKDRFSAERLKGVDSTLKIQPAELGDSAVYLCASNRGGATGELFFGEGSRLTVL.

This chain links TRBV24-1 with TRBJ1-5; D ambiguous. The V gene's germline CDR1 is KGHDR and CDR2 SFDVKD. The CDR3 consists of 14 residues. Deletions cut 7 bases from V and 2 bases from J, with 11 bases between. CDR3 amino acids: CATREGPGNQPQHF. The CDR3 DNA follows: TGTGCCACCAGGGAGGGCCCGGGCAATCAGCCCCAGCATTTT.

The chain carries TRBV7-9 and TRBJ2-4; no clear D. Per germline, CDR1 SEHNR and CDR2 FQNEAQ (reference sequence). V was trimmed by 2 bases and J by 1 base, leaving 9 bases between them. CDR3 length: 15 amino acids. CDR3 in amino acids: CASSLLESAKNIQYF. DNA of the CDR3: TGTGCCAGCAGCTTACTGGAGTCGGCCAAAAACATTCAGTACTTC.

The chain couples TRBV7-8 to TRBJ1-5; the D is unclear. This CDR3 has 14 amino acids. Per the germline V gene, CDR1 is SGHVS and CDR2 is FQNEAQ. The V end lost 8 bases, the J end lost 1 base, and 12 bases lay between the germline ends. For the CDR3, the DNA is TGTGCCAGCGGTCCGTCTAGGAGCAATCAGCCCCAGCATTTT. This translates into CASGPSRSNQPQHF.

This chain connects TRBV5-1 to TRBJ1-4; TRBD1 agrees at 7 bases. Germline lookup yields CDR1 SGHRS and CDR2 YFSETQ. The V gene end was trimmed by 5 bases and the J gene end by 7 bases; junction bases not matched to a gene: 8. The CDR3 sequence is 14 residues long. The CDR3 nucleotides read TGCGCCAGCAGGGGTGAGACAGGGAGTGAAAAACTGTTTTTT. Protein sequence: CASRGETGSEKLFF.

CDR3 residues: CASSLGWTGADTQYF. In DNA form, the CDR3 reads TGTGCCAGCAGCTTAGGCTGGACAGGGGCAGATACGCAGTATTTT. This chain links TRBV7-6 with TRBJ2-3, with 9 bases fitting TRBD1. Trimming at V came to 1 base and at J to 4 bases, leaving 3 bases not matched to a gene. Germline CDR1 reads SGHVS; CDR2 reads FNYEAQ. The CDR3 sequence is 15 residues long.

This chain joins TRBV11-2 and TRBJ2-2, with 9 bases identical to TRBD1. The V and J ends lost 5 bases and 5 bases, in that order; junction bases with no gene match: 9. This CDR3 is built from 16 residues. The V gene's germline CDR1 is SGHAT and CDR2 FQNNGV. The CDR3 here is CASSQGTGPLTGELFF. The CDR3 bases are TGTGCCAGCAGCCAAGGGACAGGGCCTCTTACCGGGGAGCTGTTTTTT. Variable domain in full (rest from reference TRBV11-2 and TRBJ2-2): EAGVAQSPRYKIIEKRQSVAFWCNPISGHATLYWYQQILGQGPKLLIQFQNNGVVDDSQLPKDRFSAERLKGVDSTLKIQPAKLEDSAVYLCASSQGTGPLTGELFFGEGSRLTVL.

The chain combines TRBV28 with TRBJ2-5; 7 nucleotides align to TRBD2. Germline V CDR1 and CDR2: MDHEN, SYDVKM. J was trimmed by 5 bases and V by 7 bases; bases with no gene match: 13. The CDR3 has 15 residues. The CDR3 region has the DNA TGTGCCAGCACTCAGGGAGGGCCTGTGGGGGAGACCCAGTACTTC. As protein: CASTQGGPVGETQYF. Together with reference TRBV28 and TRBJ2-5, the CDR3 gives the full variable domain: DVKVTQSSRYLVKRTGEKVFLECVQDMDHENMFWYRQDPGLGLRLIYFSYDVKMKEKGDIPEGYSVSREKKERFSLILESASTNQTSMYLCASTQGGPVGETQYFGPGTRLLVL.